Following are 22 T cell receptor beta chains from one sample sequenced in a study of cytomegalovirus exposure and HLA in healthy donors. The PCR was carried out with 60 Vbeta primers and 13 Jbeta primers. TCRdb keeps only in-frame clones here, not all; method: immunoSEQ multiplex PCR. This table has about 190,000 clones, 70% to 80% appearing once. Sequencing was done on a sample of PBMCs. These receptors were taken from a woman in her 50s in good health and CMV-seronegative.

This clone has a handful of counts. The chain recombines TRBV19 with TRBJ1-4; 8 nucleotides agree with TRBD1. The CDR3 length is 15 residues. Germline assignment: CDR1 LNHDA and CDR2 SQIVND (reference sequence). V dropped 4 bases and J dropped 8; count of bases not matched to a gene: 9. CDR3: CASSTPRQGTEKLFF. The CDR3 DNA is TGTGCCAGTAGTACTCCAAGACAGGGGACGGAAAAACTGTTTTTT.

The rearrangement joins TRBV6-6 to TRBJ1-4, with TRBD1 matching over 9 bases. Germline V gives CDR1 MNHNY, CDR2 SVGAGI (reference sequence). The length of the CDR3 is 14 residues. The J segment lost 7 bases and the V segment lost 7 bases, leaving 7 bases of the junction unmatched. As DNA, the CDR3 is TGTGCCAGCACCACCTCGACAGGGGGTGAAAAACTGTTTTTT. This encodes CASTTSTGGEKLFF.

The chain combines TRBV29-1 with TRBJ2-7, with D possibly TRBD1 on 6 matching bases. The germline V gene has CDR1 SQVTM and CDR2 ANQGSEA. V gave up 3 bases and J gave up 6 bases, with 12 bases separating them. The CDR3 is made up of 12 amino acids. CDR3 protein: CSVDRGWGEQYF. The CDR3 DNA reads TGCAGCGTTGACAGGGGTTGGGGCGAGCAGTACTTC.

This clone is a singleton in its sample. The V call is TRBV9, the J call TRBJ2-3, with D possibly matching TRBD2 (7 bases). Germline assignment: CDR1 SGDLS and CDR2 YYNGEE. The CDR3 spans 17 residues. Trimming took off 6 bases at V and 1 base at J, with 21 bases between the two ends. In DNA, the CDR3 is TGTGCCAGCACCGCAGGAGGGGGGGCTCCTCGCACAGATACGCAGTATTTT. Protein product: CASTAGGGAPRTDTQYF.

This clone was counted a few times. J is TRBJ2-4 and V is TRBV2; D may be TRBD1 (5 bases). CDR1 is SNHLY, CDR2 FYNNEI, per germline. CDR3 length: 15 residues. With 5 bases removed from V and 0 bases from J, the gap between germline ends came to 11 bases. CDR3 bases: TGTGCCAGCAGTCCACGGACACTAGCCAAAAACATTCAGTACTTC. It specifies CASSPRTLAKNIQYF.

This rearrangement joins TRBV5-4 to TRBJ2-1, with D possibly TRBD2 on 6 matching bases. The germline V gene encodes CDR1 SGHNT and CDR2 YYREEE (reference sequence). This CDR3 is 15 amino acids long. With 1 base removed from V and 6 bases from J, the gap between germline ends came to 14 bases. This chain's CDR3 is CASSLPGGGVNEQFF. CDR3 coding DNA: TGTGCCAGCAGCTTGCCAGGTGGAGGGGTCAATGAGCAGTTCTTC.

CDR3 sequence: CAWTTSAHGGTQYF. Written as DNA, the CDR3 is TGTGCCTGGACTACTAGCGCCCACGGAGGTACGCAGTATTTT. V gene TRBV30 combines with J gene TRBJ2-3; 7 positions match TRBD2. The ends lost 4 bases at V and 8 bases at J; junction bases unmatched: 12. The germline V gene has CDR1 GTSNPN and CDR2 SVGIG (reference sequence). This CDR3 contains 14 residues.

The chain links TRBV7-9 to TRBJ2-1; D unclear. The CDR3 runs to 14 residues. CDR1 is SEHNR, CDR2 FQNEAQ, per germline (reference sequence). V was shortened by 1 base and J by 2 bases, with 6 bases between the two germline ends. The CDR3 region is CASSLESTYNEQFF. CDR3 sequence (DNA): TGTGCCAGCAGCTTAGAGAGCACCTACAATGAGCAGTTCTTC.

This clone appeared once. The chain employs TRBV7-9 and TRBJ2-3; 7 positions agree with TRBD1. CDR3 length equals 14 residues. The germline CDR1 and CDR2 sequences are SEHNR and FQNEAQ (reference sequence). Trimming took 3 bases from V and 4 from J; bases not matched to a gene: 4. The CDR3 DNA follows: TGTGCCAGCAGCTTCTACAGGGGTGCAGATACGCAGTATTTT. Translated: CASSFYRGADTQYF.

V gene TRBV4-3 combines with J gene TRBJ1-4; D is perhaps TRBD1 (6 bases). CDR3 length: 15 residues. Germline CDR1 is LGHNA and CDR2 is YSLEER. Trimming pared 1 base from V and 8 bases from J, leaving 14 bases between. CDR3: CASSQVSGEREKLFF. The CDR3 DNA is TGCGCCAGCAGCCAAGTCTCAGGGGAAAGGGAAAAACTGTTTTTT.

V usage is TRBV6-6 and J usage is TRBJ1-1, with D hard to call. Between the trimmed V and J ends, which lost 6 bases and 2 bases, there was a span of 10 bases. This CDR3 is built from 13 residues. CDR1 and CDR2 from the germline V gene are MNHNY and SVGAGI (reference sequence). CDR3 DNA: TGTGCCAGCAGCATAAAGAGCAACACTGAAGCTTTCTTT. The encoded protein is CASSIKSNTEAFF.

The chain joins TRBV9 to TRBJ2-3, with D maybe TRBD2 (7 bases). V was shortened by 0 bases and J by 2 bases, with 16 bases between the two germline ends. In germline, CDR1 is SGDLS, CDR2 YYNGEE. The CDR3 runs 17 residues. CDR3 protein: CASSVEGGGSATDTQYF. CDR3 nucleotide sequence: TGTGCCAGCAGCGTAGAAGGGGGGGGCTCCGCCACAGATACGCAGTATTTT.

This clone was detected only a few times. DNA for the CDR3: TGTGCCACCAGCAGGGGACAGGGGGCAGATGAGACCCAGTACTTC. Protein sequence: CATSRGQGADETQYF. This chain connects TRBV15 to TRBJ2-5, with 12 bases that match TRBD1. Germline V gene sequence: CDR1 LNHNV, CDR2 YYDKDF (reference sequence). This CDR3 comprises 15 residues. V shed 3 bases and J 5 bases; nucleotides not matched to a gene: 4.

The chain combines TRBV4-3 with TRBJ2-3, with 9 bases matching TRBD1. Losses at the gene ends were 6 bases for V and 5 bases for J; bases not matched to a gene: 15. The CDR3 runs to 17 residues. CDR1 and CDR2 from the germline V gene are LGHNA and YSLEER. The CDR3 nucleotides are TGCGCCAGCAGTCACGGGACAGGGTCTGGCGGCGGAGATACGCAGTATTTT. Protein product: CASSHGTGSGGGDTQYF.

This chain uses TRBV5-1 with TRBJ1-1, with D possibly matching TRBD1 (6 bases). CDR1 and CDR2 (germline): SGHRS, YFSETQ. V dropped 0 bases and J dropped 13 bases, with 16 bases sitting between them. CDR3 length: 13 amino acids. The CDR3 DNA reads as TGCGCCAGCAGCTTGGGTCAGGGGATGGGGTTTTTCTTT. The encoded protein is CASSLGQGMGFFF. Drawing the rest from reference TRBV5-1 and TRBJ1-1, the complete variable domain is KAGVTQTPRYLIKTRGQQVTLSCSPISGHRSVSWYQQTPGQGLQFLFEYFSETQRNKGNFPGRFSGRQFSNSRSEMNVSTLELGDSALYLCASSLGQGMGFFFGQGTRLTVV.

The chain carries TRBV19 and TRBJ1-1; D might be TRBD1 (5 bases). The CDR3 length is 18 residues. V shed 0 bases and J shed 2 bases, with 19 bases lying between them. Germline-derived CDR1 and CDR2 are LNHDA and SQIVND (reference sequence). The CDR3 DNA follows: TGTGCCAGTAGTATAGATTTTGAGACAGTGGGGAAAAACACTGAAGCTTTCTTT. Amino acids: CASSIDFETVGKNTEAFF.

The rearrangement uses TRBV6-5 and TRBJ2-3, with 9 bases that match TRBD1. With V trimmed by 7 bases and J by 7 bases, 12 bases remained unmatched. Germline V gives CDR1 MNHEY, CDR2 SVGAGI. There are 15 residues in the CDR3. The CDR3 DNA reads as TGTGCCAGCACCGGAGACAGGGGGACCCCCAATACGCAGTATTTT. Its translation: CASTGDRGTPNTQYF.

This rearrangement joins TRBV5-6 to TRBJ2-7; D is possibly TRBD2 (5 bases). The CDR3 contains 13 residues. Germline-derived CDR1 and CDR2 are SGHDT and YYEEEE. V shed 0 bases and J shed 6 bases, with 10 bases lying between them. CDR3 DNA sequence: TGTGCCAGCAGCTTGGAGGGAGAAAGCGAGCAGTACTTC. Residues: CASSLEGESEQYF.

V gene TRBV18 combines with J gene TRBJ1-6; possibly TRBD1 for D (6 bases). Per germline, CDR1 KGHSH and CDR2 LQKENI. The length of the CDR3 is 15 residues. V gave up 2 bases and J gave up 6 bases, with 11 bases separating them. CDR3 region: CASSPSTGRNSPLHF. The CDR3 DNA sequence: TGTGCCAGCTCACCATCGACAGGACGTAATTCACCCCTCCACTTT.

The gene calls are TRBV5-1 and TRBJ2-1; D is ambiguous. The V end lost 0 bases, the J end lost 5 bases, and 6 bases lay between the germline ends. CDR1 is SGHRS, CDR2 YFSETQ, per germline. CDR3 length: 13 residues. CDR3 bases: TGCGCCAGCAGCTTGGCGTCAGACAATGAGCAGTTCTTC. Its translation is CASSLASDNEQFF.

The chain uses TRBV28 and TRBJ2-2; 8 bases fit TRBD1. CDR1 and CDR2 from the germline V gene are MDHEN and SYDVKM. Losses at the gene ends were 6 bases for V and 6 bases for J; bases not matched to a gene: 9. The CDR3 is 15 amino acids. Here the CDR3 reads CASSRYTGGPGELFF. The CDR3 coding sequence is TGTGCCAGCAGCCGCTACACAGGGGGTCCCGGGGAGCTGTTTTTT. Drawing the rest from reference TRBV28 and TRBJ2-2, the complete variable domain is DVKVTQSSRYLVKRTGEKVFLECVQDMDHENMFWYRQDPGLGLRLIYFSYDVKMKEKGDIPEGYSVSREKKERFSLILESASTNQTSMYLCASSRYTGGPGELFFGEGSRLTVL.

This chain joins TRBV29-1 and TRBJ2-2; 9 bases align to TRBD1. V lost 6 bases to trimming and J lost 5 bases; unmatched junction nucleotides: 4. This CDR3 is built from 13 residues. Germline-derived CDR1 and CDR2 are SQVTM and ANQGSEA. CDR3 region: CSVDRGWTGELFF. DNA for the CDR3: TGCAGCGTGGACAGGGGTTGGACCGGGGAGCTGTTTTTT.